This T cell receptor beta chain was observed in a study of blood T cell repertoires in COVID-19. Libraries were prepared by immunoSEQ multiplex PCR; TCRdb keeps only in-frame clonotypes and omits some of them. Of more than 300,000 clones listed, 90% are singletons. CDR3 length: 15 amino acids. The V segment lost 5 bases and the J segment 5 bases; nucleotides outside the gene matches: 11. Per germline, CDR1 SGDLS and CDR2 YYNGEE. This chain connects TRBV9 to TRBJ2-3, with 7 bases matching TRBD2. Material: PBMCs or T cells enriched from blood (not recorded which). The receptor was isolated from a woman in her thirties who had been exposed to COVID-19. As DNA, the CDR3 is TGTGCCAGCAGTTTGGCGGGGGTGACCGAAGATACGCAGTATTTT. Translating it yields CASSLAGVTEDTQYF.